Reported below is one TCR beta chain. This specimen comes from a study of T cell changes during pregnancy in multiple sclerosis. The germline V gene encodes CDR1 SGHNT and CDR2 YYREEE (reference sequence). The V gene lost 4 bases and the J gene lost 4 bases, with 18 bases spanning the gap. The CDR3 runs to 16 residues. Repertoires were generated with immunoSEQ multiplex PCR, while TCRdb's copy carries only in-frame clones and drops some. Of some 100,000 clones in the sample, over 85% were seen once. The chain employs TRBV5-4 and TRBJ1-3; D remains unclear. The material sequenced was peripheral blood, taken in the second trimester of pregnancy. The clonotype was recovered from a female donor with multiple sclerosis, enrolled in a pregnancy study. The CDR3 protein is CASSGRAPGPGNTIYF. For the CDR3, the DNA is TGTGCCAGCAGCGGGAGGGCCCCCGGCCCAGGAAACACCATATATTTT.